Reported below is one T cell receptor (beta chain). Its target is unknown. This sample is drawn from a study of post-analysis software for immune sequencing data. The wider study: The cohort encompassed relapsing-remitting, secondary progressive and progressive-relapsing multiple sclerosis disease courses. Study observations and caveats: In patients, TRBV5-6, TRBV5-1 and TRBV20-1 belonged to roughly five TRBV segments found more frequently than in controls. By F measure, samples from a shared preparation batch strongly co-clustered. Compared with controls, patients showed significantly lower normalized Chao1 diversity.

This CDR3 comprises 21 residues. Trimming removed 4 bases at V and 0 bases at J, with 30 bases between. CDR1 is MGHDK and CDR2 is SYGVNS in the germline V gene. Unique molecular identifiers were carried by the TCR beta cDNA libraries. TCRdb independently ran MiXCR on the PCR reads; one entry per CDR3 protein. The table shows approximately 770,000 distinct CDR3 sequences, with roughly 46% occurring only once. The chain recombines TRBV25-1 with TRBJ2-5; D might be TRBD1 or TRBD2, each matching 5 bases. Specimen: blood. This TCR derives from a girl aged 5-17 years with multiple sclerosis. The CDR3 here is CASSGWETDPRPGLNQETQYF. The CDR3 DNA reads TGTGCCAGCAGTGGCTGGGAGACAGACCCTCGCCCGGGATTGAACCAAGAGACCCAGTACTTC.